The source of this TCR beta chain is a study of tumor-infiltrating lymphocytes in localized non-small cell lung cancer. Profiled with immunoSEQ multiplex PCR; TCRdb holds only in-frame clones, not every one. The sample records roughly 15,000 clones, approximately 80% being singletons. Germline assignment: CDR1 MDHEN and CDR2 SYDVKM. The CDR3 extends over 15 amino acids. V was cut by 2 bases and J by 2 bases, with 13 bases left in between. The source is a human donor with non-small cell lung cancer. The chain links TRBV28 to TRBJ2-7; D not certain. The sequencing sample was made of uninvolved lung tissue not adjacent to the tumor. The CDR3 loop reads CASSLGEDLPYEQYF. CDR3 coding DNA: TGTGCCAGCAGTTTAGGAGAGGACCTTCCCTACGAGCAGTACTTC.